What follows describes a single T cell receptor beta chain. This CDR3 comprises 15 residues. Germline V lookup: CDR1 SGHAT, CDR2 FQNNGV. Trimming took 5 bases from V and 5 from J; bases not matched to a gene: 3. This sample was taken from a study of T and B cells in COVID-19 patients. From blood, about 240-550 ng of genomic DNA served as TRB template. BIOMED2 TRB-A/B primer pools were used in multiplex TRB PCR. From the multiplex PCR reads, TCRdb called clonotypes with MiXCR, one entry per CDR3 protein. Among some 13,000 distinct CDR3 sequences listed, 25% were seen once. This TCR was sampled from a human donor who had recovered from COVID-19. Source material: blood. The V call is TRBV11-2, the J call TRBJ2-1; 13 nucleotides align to TRBD2. This CDR3 reads CASSPGTSGNNEQFF. As DNA, the CDR3 is TGTGCCAGCAGCCCCGGGACTAGCGGGAACAATGAGCAGTTCTTC. Based on the CDR3 plus reference TRBV11-2 and TRBJ2-1, the full variable domain is EAGVAQSPRYKIIEKRQSVAFWCNPISGHATLYWYQQILGQGPKLLIQFQNNGVVDDSQLPKDRFSAERLKGVDSTLKIQPAKLEDSAVYLCASSPGTSGNNEQFFGPGTRLTVL.